The 25 T cell receptor beta chains below come from one sample, sequenced in a study of human T cells and chemical hapten exposure. Time point described: patch test 1, 2 weeks after DPC sensitization. Treatment reported: therapeutic diphenylcyclopropenone sensitization with weekly scalp DPC. TCRdb reprocessed the RACE reads with MiXCR, giving one entry per CDR3 protein. The sample has around 150,000 distinct CDR3 sequences; around 13% are singletons. The source material was whole blood, sampled in connection with sensitization to the hapten diphenylcyclopropenone (DPC). These receptors were taken from a woman in her 30s with alopecia areata. Some clones in this sample may be carry-over from other donors' samples.

This clonotype was counted only a few times. This rearrangement joins TRBV5-4 to TRBJ1-1; possible D gene TRBD1, 5 bases. CDR1 is SGHNT and CDR2 is YYREEE in the germline V gene (reference sequence). V was clipped by 4 bases and J by 7 bases, with 20 bases between them. This CDR3 has 15 residues. CDR3 sequence: CASSPDPGLVREAFF. CDR3 in DNA: TGTGCCAGCAGCCCCGACCCGGGACTCGTACGTGAAGCTTTCTTT.

The chain links TRBV20-1 to TRBJ1-1; D is unclear. CDR1 is DFQATT, CDR2 SNEGSKA, per germline (reference sequence). Between the trimmed V and J ends, which lost 2 bases and 5 bases, there was a span of 6 bases. The CDR3 runs 11 residues. The CDR3 DNA follows: TGCAGTGCTAGAAGTGTGACTGAAGCTTTCTTT. It yields the protein CSARSVTEAFF.

The gene calls are TRBV6-2 or TRBV6-3 and TRBJ2-1; the D gene is possibly TRBD2 (6 bases). Germline CDR1 MNHEY, CDR2 SVGEGT. This CDR3 contains 14 residues. Trimming took off 2 bases at V and 7 bases at J, with 12 bases between the two ends. CDR3 nucleotides: TGTGCCAGCAGTTACGCGGGGATTGAGAATGAGCAGTTCTTC. Its translation: CASSYAGIENEQFF.

The table lists this clonotype with a few counts. The chain has TRBV3-1 and TRBJ2-1, with TRBD2 as a possible D gene (5 bases). The CDR3 length is 17 residues. CDR1 and CDR2 from the germline V gene are LGHDT and YNNKEL (reference sequence). V lost 4 bases to trimming and J lost 0 bases, with 16 bases between them. CDR3 nucleotides: TGTGCCAGCAGCCTAGGACTCTTTACGAGCTCCTACAATGAGCAGTTCTTC. Amino acids: CASSLGLFTSSYNEQFF.

This clonotype was seen at least ten times. This chain uses TRBV24-1 with TRBJ1-1, with TRBD1 as a possible D gene (5 bases). The CDR3 has 13 amino acids. V gave up 4 bases and J gave up 3 bases, with 8 bases separating them. Germline CDR1 reads KGHDR; CDR2 reads SFDVKD. CDR3: CATSDGGDTEAFF. In nucleotides, the CDR3 is TGTGCCACCAGTGACGGGGGGGACACTGAAGCTTTCTTT.

This rearrangement joins TRBV12-3 or TRBV12-4 to TRBJ1-5, with D perhaps TRBD1 (6 bases). The CDR3 runs to 15 residues. Trimming removed 5 bases at V and 1 base at J, with 12 bases between. The CDR3 region has the DNA TGTGCCAGCAGTCCTAACAGGGCCAGCAATCAGCCCCAGCATTTT. It specifies CASSPNRASNQPQHF.

The rearrangement uses TRBV19 and TRBJ1-5; weak D call: TRBD1 (6 bases). CDR3 length: 13 amino acids. From germline, CDR1 is LNHDA and CDR2 SQIVND (reference sequence). V dropped 5 bases and J dropped 9 bases, with 14 bases sitting between them. The CDR3 reads CASSPQGVVPQHF. The CDR3 DNA sequence: TGTGCCAGTAGTCCACAGGGTGTTGTGCCCCAGCATTTT.

At least ten counts were recorded for this clonotype. The chain has TRBV18 and TRBJ2-7, with D perhaps TRBD1 (6 bases). Germline V lookup: CDR1 KGHSH, CDR2 LQKENI. Trimming removed 3 bases from V and 4 bases from J, with 7 bases in between. The CDR3 is 12 amino acids. In DNA, the CDR3 is TGTGCCAGCTCACCCGGACAGTACGAGCAGTACTTC. This gives the protein CASSPGQYEQYF.

The chain is built from TRBV7-9 and TRBJ2-7, with D tentatively TRBD1 (6 bases). The CDR3 covers 14 residues. Germline CDR1 is SEHNR and CDR2 is FQNEAQ (reference sequence). Trimming removed 8 bases at V and 0 bases at J, with 14 bases between. The CDR3 region has the DNA TGTGCCAGCGCTCCGAGACAGGACTCCTACGAGCAGTACTTC. Protein product: CASAPRQDSYEQYF.

This clonotype turned up a few times. The V call is TRBV20-1, the J call TRBJ2-7; D unresolved. The CDR3 covers 16 residues. V gave up 1 base and J gave up 5 bases, with 21 bases separating them. The germline gives CDR1 DFQATT, CDR2 SNEGSKA (reference sequence). CDR3 region: CSARGPRNGVRDEQYF. The CDR3 DNA is TGCAGTGCTAGAGGACCCCGCAATGGGGTGAGAGACGAGCAGTACTTC.

The chain combines TRBV12-3 or TRBV12-4 with TRBJ1-5; TRBD1 is a possible D gene (5 bases). Trimming pared 5 bases from V and 3 bases from J, leaving 11 bases between. CDR3 length equals 14 residues. The CDR3 sequence: CASSPRAINQPQHF. The CDR3 coding sequence is TGTGCCAGCAGTCCCAGGGCCATCAATCAGCCCCAGCATTTT.

As regards this clonotype: At one end, the junction sequence differs from germline, possibly due to a read error. The chain uses TRBV6-5 and TRBJ1-1, with D possibly being TRBD1 (6 bases). CDR3 length: 11 amino acids. The germline CDR1 and CDR2 sequences are MNHEY and SVGAGI. The CDR3 spells CAGSYRDEAFF. CDR3 nucleotide sequence: TGTGCCGGCAGTTACAGGGACGAAGCTTTCTTT.

V usage is TRBV27 and J usage is TRBJ1-1, with D maybe TRBD1 (5 bases). The CDR3 has 12 amino acids. CDR1 MNHEY and CDR2 SMNVEV come from the germline V gene (reference sequence). V was clipped by 5 bases and J by 8 bases, with 12 bases between them. CDR3 nucleotide sequence: TGTGCCAGCAGTAAGCAGGGATTGGAAGCTTTCTTT. It yields the protein CASSKQGLEAFF.

V gene TRBV11-1 combines with J gene TRBJ2-2; 7 bases fit TRBD1. CDR1 SGHAT and CDR2 FQDESV come from the germline V gene (reference sequence). This CDR3 region has 18 residues. V lost 4 bases, J lost 2 bases, and 13 bases stayed unmatched. The CDR3 spells CASSSETGQEKNTGELFF. The CDR3 DNA reads TGTGCCAGCAGCTCAGAAACAGGACAGGAGAAAAACACCGGGGAGCTGTTTTTT.

The chain is built from TRBV28 and TRBJ2-7, with 10 bases lining up with TRBD2. Germline V gene data show CDR1 as MDHEN and CDR2 as SYDVKM. The junction had 10 bases not matched to a gene; V was cut back by 3 bases and J by 2 bases. This CDR3 region has 17 residues. The CDR3 spells CASSFPGLADLTYEQYF. In nucleotides, the CDR3 is TGTGCCAGCAGTTTTCCCGGACTAGCGGATCTTACCTACGAGCAGTACTTC. The full variable domain, its missing parts supplied by reference TRBV28 and TRBJ2-7, is DVKVTQSSRYLVKRTGEKVFLECVQDMDHENMFWYRQDPGLGLRLIYFSYDVKMKEKGDIPEGYSVSREKKERFSLILESASTNQTSMYLCASSFPGLADLTYEQYFGPGTRLTVT.

The chain joins TRBV12-5 to TRBJ2-5; TRBD2 matches at 9 bases. This CDR3 spans 20 amino acids. Germline V gene lookup returns CDR1 LGHNT and CDR2 FRNRAP. V dropped 2 bases and J dropped 2; count of bases not matched to a gene: 18. In DNA form, the CDR3 reads TGTGCTAGTGGTTTGCCATACCCGAAAGGACTAGCGAACATTCAAGAGACCCAGTACTTC. Translated, it gives CASGLPYPKGLANIQETQYF.

The chain has TRBV18 and TRBJ1-5; D is possibly TRBD1 (6 bases). The germline V gene has CDR1 KGHSH and CDR2 LQKENI. Trimming left V 5 bases short and J 1 base short, with 9 bases between. The CDR3 sequence is 14 residues long. Here the CDR3 reads CASSNRDSNQPQHF. Written as DNA, the CDR3 is TGTGCCAGCTCAAACAGGGACAGCAATCAGCCCCAGCATTTT.

This rearrangement joins TRBV5-1 to TRBJ1-2; no clear D gene. With 0 bases removed from V and 8 bases from J, the gap between germline ends came to 11 bases. This CDR3 contains 13 residues. In germline, CDR1 is SGHRS, CDR2 YFSETQ. CDR3 amino acids: CASSLGREGGYTF. CDR3 sequence (DNA): TGCGCCAGCAGCTTGGGAAGGGAAGGCGGCTACACCTTC.

The chain joins TRBV7-8 to TRBJ2-1; the match to TRBD2 covers 9 bases. The CDR3 extends over 16 amino acids. The V and J ends lost 5 bases and 8 bases, in that order; junction bases with no gene match: 13. CDR1 and CDR2 (germline): SGHVS, FQNEAQ. Here the CDR3 reads CASSRRLADKRDEQFF. In DNA form, the CDR3 reads TGTGCCAGCAGCCGACGACTAGCGGATAAACGGGATGAGCAGTTCTTC.

The chain links TRBV4-3 to TRBJ2-1; 10 positions agree with TRBD2. J was trimmed by 8 bases and V by 0 bases; bases with no gene match: 13. This CDR3 has 18 amino acids. Germline V gene data show CDR1 as LGHNA and CDR2 as YSLEER. The DNA for the CDR3 is TGCGCCAGCAGCCAAGATCTGCAAGCGGGAGGGCCCAGAGATGAGCAGTTCTTC. Protein sequence: CASSQDLQAGGPRDEQFF.

The sample holds many counts of this clonotype. The chain joins TRBV5-1 to TRBJ1-4; TRBD1 agrees at 10 bases. This CDR3 contains 14 residues. Germline-derived CDR1 and CDR2 are SGHRS and YFSETQ. V shed 4 bases and J 5 bases; nucleotides not matched to a gene: 2. CDR3 loop: CASSRTGGNEKLFF. CDR3 bases: TGCGCCAGCAGCCGGACAGGGGGGAATGAAAAACTGTTTTTT.

This clonotype has more than one count but fewer than ten. This chain connects TRBV20-1 to TRBJ1-6, with 7 positions matching TRBD1. The CDR3 spans 15 residues. CDR1 and CDR2 from the germline V gene are DFQATT and SNEGSKA (reference sequence). J lost 4 bases, V lost 6 bases, and 9 bases had no gene match. In DNA, the CDR3 is TGCAGTGCACAAACCGGGACAGCGTATAATTCACCCCTCCACTTT. Translating gives CSAQTGTAYNSPLHF.

This clonotype turned up a few times. The V gene is TRBV3-1, the J gene TRBJ2-7; 8 nucleotides line up with TRBD2. V was clipped by 5 bases and J by 11 bases; unmatched bases: 5. The CDR3 runs 11 residues. Germline lookup yields CDR1 LGHDT and CDR2 YNNKEL (reference sequence). The CDR3 coding sequence is TGTGCCAGCAGCTCGGGGACTAGGAAGTACTTC. This codes for CASSSGTRKYF.

J is TRBJ2-5 and V is TRBV18, with D hard to call. Trimming removed 0 bases at V and 5 bases at J, with 10 bases between. Germline CDR1 reads KGHSH; CDR2 reads LQKENI. The CDR3 contains 14 residues. The CDR3, as DNA: TGTGCCAGCTCACCACCCTTCCCTGAGGAGACCCAGTACTTC. It translates to CASSPPFPEETQYF.

The rearrangement joins TRBV11-2 to TRBJ2-2; TRBD1 aligns across 7 bases. V shed 5 bases and J 4 bases; nucleotides not matched to a gene: 10. The V gene's germline CDR1 is SGHAT and CDR2 FQNNGV. This CDR3 comprises 16 residues. CDR3: CASSLRQGPSTGELFF. The CDR3 nucleotides read TGTGCCAGCAGCCTACGACAGGGCCCGAGCACCGGGGAGCTGTTTTTT.